This T cell receptor (beta chain) derives from a study of blood T cell repertoires in COVID-19. The V segment lost 5 bases and the J segment 0 bases; nucleotides outside the gene matches: 13. The CDR3 is made up of 19 amino acids. Per germline, CDR1 MDHEN and CDR2 SYDVKM. Profiling relied on immunoSEQ multiplex PCR, and the TCRdb table lists in-frame clones only, not all of them. The profile shows roughly 410,000 clones, around 91% of them singletons. The clonotype was recovered from a woman in her forties with COVID-19, enrolled during active disease. The V call is TRBV28, the J call TRBJ2-4; 10 bases agree with TRBD2. Sequencing was done on a sample of peripheral blood. This CDR3 is CASSPMRASGGLAKNIQYF. The CDR3 bases are TGTGCCAGCAGTCCTATGCGGGCTAGCGGGGGTTTAGCCAAAAACATTCAGTACTTC.